These T cell receptor beta chains were read from a single sample in a study of blood T cell repertoires in COVID-19. Data came from immunoSEQ multiplex PCR; TCRdb stores just in-frame clones and leaves some out. The table records a few hundred thousand clones, about 85% of them present only once. Material for sequencing was peripheral blood. These receptors originate from a human donor with COVID-19, enrolled during active disease. The donor label of this sample is uncertain. Both conserved end residues are part of each CDR3. Each record gives: J gene, D gene, V gene, CDR3 length, clone size, CDR3 protein, CDR3 DNA. A D gene is named only where the DNA matches it firmly. A clone size is listed for some rows: how often the clone was seen (once, few, many), or a class if it is expanded.

J: TRBJ1-5; D: NA; V: TRBV15; length: 14; size: NA; CDR3: CATSRAGSNQPQHF; DNA: TGTGCCACCAGCAGAGCGGGGAGCAATCAGCCCCAGCATTTT
J: TRBJ2-7; D: NA; V: TRBV9; length: 15; size: NA; CDR3: CASSVDFGRGYEQYF; DNA: TGTGCCAGCAGCGTAGATTTCGGCAGGGGCTACGAGCAGTACTTC
J: TRBJ1-4; D: TRBD1; V: TRBV28; length: 16; size: once; CDR3: CASSSPQGSMDEKLFF; DNA: TGTGCCAGCAGTTCCCCACAGGGGTCTATGGATGAAAAACTGTTTTTT
J: TRBJ2-1; D: NA; V: TRBV7-3; length: 18; size: NA; CDR3: CASSLTGGPPYDYNEQFF; DNA: TGTGCCAGCAGCTTAACGGGGGGGCCGCCTTATGACTACAATGAGCAGTTCTTC
J: TRBJ1-1; D: TRBD1; V: TRBV5-1; length: 16; size: NA; CDR3: CASSLGGTGMNTEAFF; DNA: TGCGCCAGCAGCTTGGGGGGGACAGGGATGAACACTGAAGCTTTCTTT
J: TRBJ1-1; D: NA; V: TRBV12-3/TRBV12-4; length: 11; size: NA; CDR3: CASSSFAEAFF; DNA: TGTGCCAGCAGTTCCTTCGCTGAAGCTTTCTTT
J: TRBJ2-7; D: NA; V: TRBV1; length: 19; size: NA; CDR3: CTSSQGSGYTNHRSYEQYF; DNA: TGCACCAGCAGCCAAGGTAGCGGATATACGAATCATCGCTCCTACGAGCAGTACTTC
J: TRBJ1-6; D: NA; V: TRBV28; length: 13; size: NA; CDR3: CASIRSYNSPLHF; DNA: TGTGCCAGCATCCGTTCCTATAATTCACCCCTCCACTTT
J: TRBJ2-7; D: NA; V: TRBV5-1; length: 13; size: many; CDR3: CASSLGGVYEQYF; DNA: TGCGCCAGCAGCTTGGGGGGCGTCTACGAGCAGTACTTC
J: TRBJ2-7; D: NA; V: TRBV3-1/TRBV3-2; length: 14; size: NA; CDR3: CASSLGGKAHEQYF; DNA: TGTGCCAGCAGCCTGGGGGGTAAAGCGCACGAGCAGTACTTC
J: TRBJ1-4; D: NA; V: TRBV28; length: 12; size: NA; CDR3: CASSLAGEKLFF; DNA: TGTGCCAGCAGTCTAGCGGGTGAAAAACTGTTTTTT
J: TRBJ1-2; D: TRBD1; V: TRBV3-1/TRBV3-2; length: 16; size: NA; CDR3: CASAIPGDRVNYGYTF; DNA: TGTGCCAGCGCGATCCCCGGGGACAGGGTGAACTATGGCTACACCTTC
J: TRBJ1-6; D: NA; V: TRBV9; length: 17; size: NA; CDR3: CASSVDPGRRDNSPLHF; DNA: TGTGCCAGCAGCGTGGACCCGGGGAGGAGGGATAATTCACCCCTCCACTTT
J: TRBJ2-1; D: TRBD1; V: TRBV5-6; length: 16; size: NA; CDR3: CASSPDRGLMYNEQFF; DNA: TGTGCCAGCAGCCCGGACAGGGGGCTGATGTACAATGAGCAGTTCTTC
J: TRBJ1-5; D: TRBD1; V: TRBV18; length: 14; size: NA; CDR3: CASSPQGAEQPQHF; DNA: TGTGCCAGCTCACCACAGGGGGCAGAGCAGCCCCAGCATTTT
J: TRBJ1-2; D: NA; V: TRBV3-1/TRBV3-2; length: 16; size: NA; CDR3: CASSQVRRDGTSGYTF; DNA: TGTGCCAGCAGCCAAGTGCGGCGTGACGGGACTTCGGGCTACACCTTC
J: TRBJ1-2; D: TRBD1; V: TRBV7-6; length: 13; size: NA; CDR3: CASSSRGLGGYTF; DNA: TGTGCCAGCAGCTCCAGGGGGCTTGGGGGCTACACCTTC
J: TRBJ1-5; D: NA; V: TRBV5-4; length: 13; size: NA; CDR3: CASSLGGDQPQHF; DNA: TGTGCCAGCAGCTTGGGGGGAGATCAGCCCCAGCATTTT
J: TRBJ2-1; D: TRBD2; V: TRBV7-3; length: 15; size: once; CDR3: CASSTGLAGVNEQFF; DNA: TGTGCCAGCAGCACGGGACTAGCGGGAGTAAATGAGCAGTTCTTC
J: TRBJ2-2; D: TRBD1; V: TRBV3-1/TRBV3-2; length: 19; size: NA; CDR3: CASSQASVPRDRWTGELFF; DNA: TGTGCCAGCAGCCAGGCGTCCGTACCCCGGGACAGGTGGACCGGGGAGCTGTTTTTT
J: TRBJ1-2; D: NA; V: TRBV6-5; length: 15; size: NA; CDR3: CASSLFPAGVYGYTF; DNA: TGTGCCAGCAGCCTTTTCCCCGCAGGGGTCTATGGCTACACCTTC
J: TRBJ1-1; D: NA; V: TRBV29-1; length: 12; size: NA; CDR3: CSGERVNTEAFF; DNA: TGCAGCGGGGAGAGGGTGAACACTGAAGCTTTCTTT
J: TRBJ2-3; D: NA; V: TRBV2; length: 14; size: NA; CDR3: CASSLGYSTDTQYF; DNA: TGTGCCAGCAGCCTCGGGTATAGCACAGATACGCAGTATTTT
J: TRBJ1-1; D: NA; V: TRBV7-2; length: 14; size: NA; CDR3: CASRPRRGNTEAFF; DNA: TGTGCCAGCCGACCGAGGAGGGGGAACACTGAAGCTTTCTTT
J: TRBJ1-5; D: NA; V: TRBV28; length: 17; size: NA; CDR3: CASSLQYDRLSNQPQHF; DNA: TGTGCCAGCAGTCTTCAATATGACAGGCTTAGCAATCAGCCCCAGCATTTT
J: TRBJ1-4; D: NA; V: TRBV5-1; length: 15; size: NA; CDR3: CASSQAPATGEKLFF; DNA: TGCGCCAGCAGCCAAGCTCCGGCGACGGGTGAAAAACTGTTTTTT
J: TRBJ2-2; D: TRBD2; V: TRBV3-1/TRBV3-2; length: 17; size: NA; CDR3: CASSPPLREGFTGELFF; DNA: TGTGCCAGCAGCCCCCCCTTGCGGGAGGGCTTCACCGGGGAGCTGTTTTTT
J: TRBJ2-1; D: TRBD2; V: TRBV18; length: 14; size: NA; CDR3: CASSPGLADNEQFF; DNA: TGTGCCAGCTCACCTGGCCTAGCGGACAATGAGCAGTTCTTC
J: TRBJ2-5; D: NA; V: TRBV28; length: 15; size: NA; CDR3: CASGGAPRYQETQYF; DNA: TGTGCCAGCGGGGGGGCACCAAGGTACCAAGAGACCCAGTACTTC
J: TRBJ2-1; D: TRBD2; V: TRBV20-1; length: 14; size: NA; CDR3: CSASLLAGVNEQFF; DNA: TGCAGTGCTAGTTTACTAGCGGGAGTCAATGAGCAGTTCTTC
J: TRBJ2-6; D: NA; V: TRBV28; length: 15; size: NA; CDR3: CASSFRGSGANVLTF; DNA: TGTGCCAGCAGTTTCAGGGGATCCGGGGCCAACGTCCTGACTTTC
J: TRBJ2-5; D: TRBD1; V: TRBV11-2; length: 16; size: NA; CDR3: CASSLGGRGLRETQYF; DNA: TGTGCCAGCAGCTTAGGAGGCAGGGGGCTCCGGGAGACCCAGTACTTC